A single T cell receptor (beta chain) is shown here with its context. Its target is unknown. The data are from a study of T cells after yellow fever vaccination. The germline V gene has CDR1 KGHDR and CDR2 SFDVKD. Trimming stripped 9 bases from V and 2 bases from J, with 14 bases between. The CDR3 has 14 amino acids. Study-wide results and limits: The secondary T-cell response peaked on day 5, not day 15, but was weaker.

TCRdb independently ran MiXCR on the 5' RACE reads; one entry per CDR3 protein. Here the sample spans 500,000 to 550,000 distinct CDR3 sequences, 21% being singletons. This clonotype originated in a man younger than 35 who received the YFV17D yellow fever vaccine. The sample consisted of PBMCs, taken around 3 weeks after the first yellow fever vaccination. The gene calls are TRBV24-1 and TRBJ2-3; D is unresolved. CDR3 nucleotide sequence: TGTGCCACCGCTCCAACCCTATCCACAGATACGCAGTATTTT. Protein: CATAPTLSTDTQYF.